The sequence of this TCR beta chain was determined in a study of T-cell reconstitution after alpha-beta-depleted transplantation in children. As for this clonotype: What it binds is not known.

Preparation of the TCRbeta library used unique molecular identifiers. MiXCR, run by TCRdb on the PCR reads, gives a single entry per CDR3 protein. The table shows 98,000 or so distinct CDR3 sequences, with 5% to 8% occurring only once. Overall study findings and caveats: The study reportedly traced alpha-beta T cells about two months after transplant to several hundred expanded graft clones.

From germline, CDR1 is SGHAT and CDR2 FQDESV (reference sequence). The CDR3 covers 18 residues. The V gene end was trimmed by 7 bases and the J gene end by 0 bases; junction bases not matched to a gene: 12. The sequenced sample was PBMCs, mostly from graft donor cells, obtained 360 days after TCRalphabeta/CD19-depleted stem cell transplant. The chain carries TRBV11-1 and TRBJ2-6, with TRBD1 matching over 7 bases. This sequence was found in a male patient aged 2 to 9 who had a stem cell transplant for acute lymphoblastic leukemia, so the T cells may come from the graft donor. The DNA of the CDR3 is TGTGCCAGCACCACGACAGGGTCCCCTCTCTCTGGGGCCAACGTCCTGACTTTC. Amino acid sequence: CASTTTGSPLSGANVLTF.